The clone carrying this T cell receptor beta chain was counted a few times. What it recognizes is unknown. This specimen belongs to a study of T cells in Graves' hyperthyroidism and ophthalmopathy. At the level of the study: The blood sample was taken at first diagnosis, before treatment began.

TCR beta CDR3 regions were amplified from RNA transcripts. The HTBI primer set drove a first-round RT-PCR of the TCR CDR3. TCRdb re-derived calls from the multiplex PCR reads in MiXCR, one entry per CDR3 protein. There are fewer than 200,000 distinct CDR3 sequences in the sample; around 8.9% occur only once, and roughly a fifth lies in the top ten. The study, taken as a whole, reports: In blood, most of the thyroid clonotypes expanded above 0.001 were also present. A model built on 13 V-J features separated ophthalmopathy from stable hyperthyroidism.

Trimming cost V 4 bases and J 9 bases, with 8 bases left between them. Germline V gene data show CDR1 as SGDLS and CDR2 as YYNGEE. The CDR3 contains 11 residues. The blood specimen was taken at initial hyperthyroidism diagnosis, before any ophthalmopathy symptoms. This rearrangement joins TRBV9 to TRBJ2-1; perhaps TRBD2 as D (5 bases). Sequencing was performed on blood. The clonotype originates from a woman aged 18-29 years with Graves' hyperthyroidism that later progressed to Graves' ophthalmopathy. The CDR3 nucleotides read TGTGCCAGCAGCTCGGCGGGTGAGCAGTTCTTC. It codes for CASSSAGEQFF.